This T cell receptor (beta chain) was obtained from a study of cytomegalovirus exposure and HLA in healthy donors. Whole-study context: In a later analysis, it was reported that the roughly 120 validation repertoires had been produced on the same platform as the roughly 700 repertoires belonging to the first cohort.

The sample holds one count of this clone. Its specificity is unknown. Findings and limits, study-wide: Researchers catalogued about 160 TCR beta chains as cytomegalovirus-associated. While the bulk of TCR sequences proved rare, some public TCRs turned up in many donors.

Assay: immunoSEQ multiplex PCR; the TCRdb copy retains only in-frame clones and omits some. The data show 250,000 to 300,000 clones, about 86% seen once. From germline, CDR1 is LGHNA and CDR2 YNFKEQ. With 3 bases clipped from V and 6 bases from J, the junction kept 7 bases outside the gene matches. The CDR3 spans 14 residues. Source material: PBMCs. The clonotype was recovered from a woman between 18 and 30 years old in good health and CMV-seronegative. V gene TRBV4-2 combines with J gene TRBJ1-2, with 7 bases aligning to TRBD1. CDR3 sequence: CASSHPGGGDGYTF. CDR3 in DNA: TGTGCCAGCAGCCACCCTGGAGGGGGCGATGGCTACACCTTC.